The 15 T cell receptor beta chains below were found in one sample sequenced in a study of blood T cell repertoires in COVID-19. TCRdb's table, derived via immunoSEQ multiplex PCR, lists solely in-frame clones and lacks some. The data contain about 160,000 clones, approximately 87% of them singletons. The sequencing sample was made of PBMCs or T cells enriched from blood (not recorded which). All receptors come from a woman in her fifties or sixties who had recovered from COVID-19.

This clone was detected a few times. The CDR3 coding sequence is TGTGCCAGCAGCCCGACAACTAGCGGGGGGTACTCAGGGACAGATACGCAGTATTTT. Its protein product is CASSPTTSGGYSGTDTQYF. This chain links TRBV9 with TRBJ2-3; 12 nucleotides line up with TRBD2. V trimming: 4 bases; J trimming: 3 bases; junction bases outside the gene matches: 15. Germline V CDR1 and CDR2: SGDLS, YYNGEE. The CDR3 covers 19 residues.

This chain links TRBV6-6 with TRBJ2-7; 7 bases map to TRBD1. V lost 6 bases to trimming and J lost 3 bases; unmatched junction nucleotides: 11. CDR1 and CDR2 from the germline V gene are MNHNY and SVGAGI (reference sequence). This CDR3 has 15 amino acids. This CDR3 is CASSTDRVGNYEQYF. The CDR3 region has the DNA TGTGCCAGCAGCACTGACAGGGTCGGTAACTACGAGCAGTACTTC.

The V gene is TRBV7-8, the J gene TRBJ2-7; 8 bases fit TRBD1. The CDR3 sequence is 16 residues long. Germline values: CDR1 SGHVS, CDR2 FQNEAQ. The junction had 10 bases not matched to a gene; V was cut back by 3 bases and J by 3 bases. The CDR3: CASSFGDLGQVYEQYF. In DNA form, the CDR3 reads TGTGCCAGCAGCTTCGGGGATCTGGGACAGGTCTACGAGCAGTACTTC.

V is TRBV27 and J is TRBJ1-4; D is possibly TRBD1 (6 bases). Germline-derived CDR1 and CDR2 are MNHEY and SMNVEV (reference sequence). The V gene lost 2 bases and the J gene lost 2 bases, with 15 bases spanning the gap. The length of the CDR3 is 17 residues. This CDR3 reads CASSLRGSIRTNEKLFF. The DNA for the CDR3 is TGTGCCAGCAGTTTAAGGGGGAGTATAAGGACTAATGAAAAACTGTTTTTT.

CDR3 sequence (DNA): TGTGCCAGCAGCTTGGGGGCCCGGACAGTCACTGAAGCTTTCTTT. Protein product: CASSLGARTVTEAFF. The chain joins TRBV5-5 to TRBJ1-1, with D maybe TRBD1 (6 bases). Germline CDR1 and CDR2: SGHKS and YYEKEE (reference sequence). The V end was cut by 0 bases, the J end by 4 bases, with 13 bases between. The CDR3 consists of 15 residues.

The chain carries TRBV5-4 and TRBJ2-4; a weak D match, TRBD2 (6 bases). This CDR3 spans 14 amino acids. Germline CDR1 is SGHNT and CDR2 is YYREEE (reference sequence). V was clipped by 4 bases and J by 6 bases, with 14 bases between them. CDR3 residues: CASSPRGVGNIQYF. CDR3 DNA: TGTGCCAGCAGCCCGCGGGGAGTTGGAAACATTCAGTACTTC.

The chain combines TRBV14 with TRBJ2-1, with 9 bases identical to TRBD2. Germline V gene sequence: CDR1 SGHDN, CDR2 FVKESK. Trimming removed 3 bases from V and 2 bases from J; junction bases left unmatched: 5. CDR3 length equals 16 residues. The chain's CDR3 is CASSQERLAAYNEQFF. The CDR3 DNA is TGTGCCAGCAGCCAGGAAAGACTAGCGGCCTACAATGAGCAGTTCTTC.

V gene TRBV3-1 (or the pseudogene TRBV3-2) combines with J gene TRBJ2-7; 13 positions match TRBD2. V lost 5 bases and J lost 7; bases outside the gene matches: 14. This CDR3 spans 17 amino acids. CDR1 and CDR2 (germline): LGHDT, YNNKEL (reference sequence). For the CDR3, the DNA is TGTGCCAGCAGCGTGACTAGCGGGGGGCCGCGGTGGGGAGAGCAGTACTTC. Its protein is CASSVTSGGPRWGEQYF.

This rearrangement joins TRBV9 to TRBJ2-3; TRBD2 is a possible D gene (6 bases). Germline V gene lookup returns CDR1 SGDLS and CDR2 YYNGEE. The germline V and J ends were trimmed by 2 bases and 3 bases, with 10 bases remaining between them. This CDR3 comprises 14 residues. Written as DNA, the CDR3 is TGTGCCAGCAGCGTCCGGGGGTTAACAGATACGCAGTATTTT. Translating gives CASSVRGLTDTQYF.

This chain connects TRBV19 to TRBJ2-7; D is possibly TRBD1 (6 bases). V lost 5 bases and J lost 7, with 18 bases in between. The CDR3 runs 14 residues. CDR1 LNHDA and CDR2 SQIVND come from the germline V gene (reference sequence). CDR3 loop: CASSRRDTLGEQYF. The CDR3 DNA is TGTGCCAGTAGTCGCCGGGACACCCTGGGGGAGCAGTACTTC.

The chain recombines TRBV10-1 with TRBJ2-3; 7 positions match TRBD1. The CDR3 has 16 residues. Germline V gene data show CDR1 as WNHNN and CDR2 as SYGVQD (reference sequence). The J segment lost 2 bases and the V segment lost 5 bases, leaving 10 bases of the junction unmatched. The CDR3 spells CASSLRGPFVTDTQYF. For the CDR3, the DNA is TGCGCCAGCAGTCTAAGGGGGCCCTTCGTCACAGATACGCAGTATTTT.

V and J are TRBV6-2 or TRBV6-3 and TRBJ2-2, with D perhaps matching TRBD1 (5 bases). V was trimmed by 5 bases and J by 5 bases, leaving 18 bases between them. This CDR3 contains 16 residues. Germline CDR1 MNHEY, CDR2 SVGEGT. CDR3 nucleotide sequence: TGTGCCAGCAGTCGAAATACAGGTCTTGGTACCGGGGAGCTGTTTTTT. Translation gives CASSRNTGLGTGELFF.

The chain couples TRBV5-4 to TRBJ2-5, with 7 bases that match TRBD2. The CDR3 length is 15 residues. V lost 4 bases to trimming and J lost 3 bases; unmatched junction nucleotides: 9. Germline values: CDR1 SGHNT, CDR2 YYREEE (reference sequence). CDR3 sequence (DNA): TGTGCCAGCAGCCTGCCTTTGGGGGGGAAAGAGACCCAGTACTTC. Translating it yields CASSLPLGGKETQYF.

V is TRBV6-5 and J is TRBJ1-1, with 7 bases matching TRBD1. The CDR3 is 14 residues long. Germline lookup yields CDR1 MNHEY and CDR2 SVGAGI. V gave up 6 bases and J gave up 2 bases; unmatched junction bases: 6. The CDR3: CASRIGQANTEAFF. The CDR3 DNA is TGTGCCAGCAGAATCGGACAGGCTAACACTGAAGCTTTCTTT.

The chain carries TRBV7-2 and TRBJ2-2; the D gene is possibly TRBD1 (5 bases). CDR3 length: 15 residues. With 3 bases removed from V and 5 bases from J, the gap between germline ends came to 13 bases. Germline loops: CDR1 SGHTA, CDR2 FQGNSA. The CDR3 DNA reads TGTGCCAGCAGCTTTACCCCCAGGGTGACCGGGGAGCTGTTTTTT. Protein sequence: CASSFTPRVTGELFF. The full variable domain, rest sourced from reference TRBV7-2 and TRBJ2-2, is GAGVSQSPSNKVTEKGKDVELRCDPISGHTALYWYRQSLGQGLEFLIYFQGNSAPDKSGLPSDRFSAERTGGSVSTLTIQRTQQEDSAVYLCASSFTPRVTGELFFGEGSRLTVL.